The 23 T cell receptor beta chains presented below share a single source sample, sequenced in a study of cytomegalovirus exposure and HLA in healthy donors. With 60 Vbeta and 13 Jbeta primers, the PCR was carried out. Sequenced by immunoSEQ multiplex PCR; TCRdb stores in-frame clones only, minus some. Among some 130,000 clones listed, about 80% were seen once. Sequences were obtained from PBMCs. Every receptor here comes from a man in his late teens or twenties in good health and CMV-seronegative.

This chain uses TRBV7-8 with TRBJ1-1, with TRBD1 identical over 8 bases. Germline trimming cut 2 bases from V and 10 bases from J; bases unmatched to any gene: 6. This CDR3 region has 13 residues. From germline, CDR1 is SGHVS and CDR2 FQNEAQ. The CDR3 spells CASSLSGTGLAFF. The CDR3 DNA follows: TGTGCCAGCAGCTTATCTGGGACAGGACTAGCTTTCTTT.

The rearrangement uses TRBV29-1 and TRBJ1-2; D is unclear. The germline V gene encodes CDR1 SQVTM and CDR2 ANQGSEA. Trimming took off 3 bases at V and 6 bases at J, with 17 bases between the two ends. The CDR3 is 14 amino acids. The CDR3 is CSVDSGTYPHGYTF. The CDR3 region has the DNA TGCAGCGTTGACTCAGGAACATACCCCCATGGCTACACCTTC.

This chain uses TRBV30 with TRBJ2-3, with TRBD2 matching over 14 bases. The length of the CDR3 is 15 residues. The germline V gene has CDR1 GTSNPN and CDR2 SVGIG (reference sequence). V shed 5 bases and J 10 bases; nucleotides not matched to a gene: 11. CDR3 in amino acids: CAWGKGTSGSTAQYF. The CDR3 nucleotides are TGTGCCTGGGGAAAAGGGACTAGCGGGAGTACGGCGCAGTATTTT. The variable domain in full, completed from reference TRBV30 and TRBJ2-3, reads SQTIHQWPATLVQPVGSPLSLECTVEGTSNPNLYWYRQAAGRGLQLLFYSVGIGQISSEVPQNLSASRPQDRQFILSSKKLLLSDSGFYLCAWGKGTSGSTAQYFGPGTRLTVL.

This clone was observed once. The V and J genes are TRBV28 and TRBJ2-7; TRBD2 agrees at 8 bases. CDR3 length equals 18 residues. CDR1 MDHEN and CDR2 SYDVKM come from the germline V gene. V lost 7 bases to trimming and J lost 2 bases; unmatched junction nucleotides: 19. This CDR3 is CASNTPPGGTKYTYEQYF. For the CDR3, the DNA is TGTGCCAGCAACACCCCACCGGGGGGGACGAAATATACCTACGAGCAGTACTTC.

This clone has only one observation. The V and J genes are TRBV7-9 and TRBJ1-2; weak D call: TRBD1 (6 bases). The V gene lost 5 bases and the J gene lost 2 bases, with 18 bases spanning the gap. Germline V CDR1 and CDR2: SEHNR, FQNEAQ (reference sequence). The CDR3 consists of 16 residues. The CDR3 nucleotides are TGTGCCAGCAGCCCGACTTCGACAGGAGTGAACTATGGCTACACCTTC. It specifies CASSPTSTGVNYGYTF.

This clone has a handful of counts. The chain employs TRBV4-3 and TRBJ1-1, with a tentative D call TRBD1 (6 bases). The CDR3 consists of 14 residues. Trimming shortened V by 3 bases and J by 0 bases, and 8 bases separated the two germline ends. Germline V gives CDR1 LGHNA, CDR2 YSLEER. CDR3 nucleotides: TGCGCCAGCAGCCAGCAGGGGATGAACACTGAAGCTTTCTTT. This gives the protein CASSQQGMNTEAFF.

This clone was found a few times. The chain carries TRBV15 and TRBJ2-2; 8 bases are shared with TRBD2. The junction had 10 bases not matched to a gene; V was cut back by 0 bases and J by 4 bases. This CDR3 comprises 18 residues. The germline gives CDR1 LNHNV, CDR2 YYDKDF (reference sequence). CDR3 sequence reads: CATSRDYAAGDATGELFF. The DNA of the CDR3 is TGTGCCACCAGCAGAGATTATGCAGCGGGAGATGCCACCGGGGAGCTGTTTTTT.

About this clone itself: At one end, the junction sequence differs from germline, possibly due to a read error. This rearrangement joins TRBV7-7 to TRBJ2-2; maybe TRBD1 (6 bases). CDR3 length: 13 residues. Germline assignment: CDR1 SSHAT and CDR2 FNYEAQ (reference sequence). As DNA, the CDR3 is TGTGCTAGCAGCTTACAGGGCACCGGGGAGCTGTTTTTT. Protein sequence: CASSLQGTGELFF.

J is TRBJ1-2 and V is TRBV5-5; 7 positions match TRBD1. Germline-derived CDR1 and CDR2 are SGHKS and YYEKEE (reference sequence). The CDR3 consists of 16 residues. J gave up 5 bases and V 4 bases, and 14 bases lay outside the gene matches. The CDR3 bases are TGTGCCAGCAGCCACCAACAGGGGCGCTCGGTATATGGCTACACCTTC. This encodes CASSHQQGRSVYGYTF.

The gene calls are TRBV2 and TRBJ2-3, with 7 nucleotides matching TRBD2. Germline CDR1 reads SNHLY; CDR2 reads FYNNEI. V dropped 4 bases and J dropped 0; count of bases not matched to a gene: 4. This CDR3 is 15 amino acids long. CDR3 DNA sequence: TGTGCCAGCAGTGCTCGGGAGGCCAGCACAGATACGCAGTATTTT. It specifies CASSAREASTDTQYF.

This clone was counted between two and nine times. The V and J genes are TRBV7-3 and TRBJ1-1; D gene unclear. The CDR3 extends over 13 amino acids. CDR1 SGHTA and CDR2 FQGTGA come from the germline V gene. V dropped 6 bases and J dropped 1 base, with 9 bases sitting between them. CDR3 sequence (DNA): TGTGCCAGCAGTCTCTGGCAGAACACTGAAGCTTTCTTT. Its translation is CASSLWQNTEAFF.

This clone was found a few times. V usage is TRBV5-1 and J usage is TRBJ1-1, with 8 bases lining up with TRBD1. Germline CDR1 SGHRS, CDR2 YFSETQ. Trimming took 0 bases from V and 10 from J; bases not matched to a gene: 2. This CDR3 spans 12 amino acids. CDR3 coding DNA: TGCGCCAGCAGCTTGGGACAGGGGCGAGCTTTCTTT. Amino acids: CASSLGQGRAFF. The variable domain in full, with the rest retrieved from reference TRBV5-1 and TRBJ1-1, is KAGVTQTPRYLIKTRGQQVTLSCSPISGHRSVSWYQQTPGQGLQFLFEYFSETQRNKGNFPGRFSGRQFSNSRSEMNVSTLELGDSALYLCASSLGQGRAFFGQGTRLTVV.

The V and J genes are TRBV18 and TRBJ1-4; TRBD1 is a possible D gene (5 bases). Trimming took off 4 bases at V and 0 bases at J, with 15 bases between the two ends. The length of the CDR3 is 17 residues. Germline V gives CDR1 KGHSH, CDR2 LQKENI. Written as DNA, the CDR3 is TGTGCCAGCTCACAGACCCAGGGATTGGCAACTAATGAAAAACTGTTTTTT. Translating gives CASSQTQGLATNEKLFF.

The chain has TRBV10-3 and TRBJ2-5, with 12 nucleotides matching TRBD1. With V trimmed by 6 bases and J by 5 bases, 13 bases remained unmatched. This CDR3 comprises 17 residues. CDR1 is ENHRY, CDR2 SYGVKD, per germline. In DNA form, the CDR3 reads TGTGCCATCAGCCCCTTAATCGGGACAGGGGGCCGTGAGACCCAGTACTTC. This codes for CAISPLIGTGGRETQYF.

Details on this clone: The final CDR3 position lacks the conserved phenylalanine or tryptophan, pointing to a likely read error. The rearrangement links TRBV27 to TRBJ1-3, with D tentatively TRBD1 (5 bases). V lost 5 bases to trimming and J lost 0 bases, with 17 bases between them. CDR3 length: 17 residues. Per the germline V gene, CDR1 is MNHEY and CDR2 is SMNVEV (reference sequence). CDR3 residues: CASSNHRPTYSGNTIYV. Written as DNA, the CDR3 is TGTGCCAGCAGTAACCACAGGCCAACTTACTCTGGAAACACCATATATGTT.

For the CDR3, the DNA is TGTGCCAGCAGCCTTAGCGGGAACTCCTACGAGCAGTACTTC. Protein product: CASSLSGNSYEQYF. The V and J genes are TRBV25-1 and TRBJ2-7, with TRBD2 identical over 8 bases. The CDR3 totals 14 residues. Per germline, CDR1 MGHDK and CDR2 SYGVNS. V trimming: 6 bases; J trimming: 0 bases; junction bases outside the gene matches: 4.

The V and J genes are TRBV4-3 and TRBJ1-1, with a weak D call TRBD1 (5 bases). Germline V gives CDR1 LGHNA, CDR2 YSLEER. Trimming took 4 bases from V and 7 from J, leaving 10 bases between them. The CDR3 sequence is 12 residues long. CDR3 protein: CASSRQGGEAFF. DNA of the CDR3: TGCGCCAGCAGCCGGCAGGGAGGTGAAGCTTTCTTT.

The chain has TRBV7-9 and TRBJ2-1, with D maybe TRBD2 (5 bases). Trimming left V 5 bases short and J 7 bases short, with 18 bases between. Germline-derived CDR1 and CDR2 are SEHNR and FQNEAQ (reference sequence). The CDR3 consists of 15 residues. DNA for the CDR3: TGTGCCAGCAGCGACAAGCGGAACCCCGGGAATGAGCAGTTCTTC. It codes for CASSDKRNPGNEQFF.

This chain connects TRBV6-5 to TRBJ1-5; tentative D call: TRBD1 (6 bases). With 4 bases removed from V and 1 base from J, the gap between germline ends came to 11 bases. CDR1 and CDR2 from the germline V gene are MNHEY and SVGAGI. The CDR3 has 15 residues. CDR3 sequence reads: CASSLQGGSNQPQHF. The CDR3 bases are TGTGCCAGCAGTTTACAGGGTGGCAGCAATCAGCCCCAGCATTTT.

This clone was observed a single time. The chain employs TRBV14 and TRBJ2-5, with TRBD1 as a possible D gene (6 bases). Trimming stripped 5 bases from V and 5 bases from J, with 15 bases between. Germline values: CDR1 SGHDN, CDR2 FVKESK. CDR3 length: 14 amino acids. Here the CDR3 DNA reads TGTGCCAGCAGCTACGACAGGTTTCGGGAGACCCAGTACTTC. It yields the protein CASSYDRFRETQYF. The variable domain in full, with the rest retrieved from reference TRBV14 and TRBJ2-5, is EAGVTQFPSHSVIEKGQTVTLRCDPISGHDNLYWYRRVMGKEIKFLLHFVKESKQDESGMPNNRFLAERTGGTYSTLKVQPAELEDSGVYFCASSYDRFRETQYFGPGTRLLVL.

The CDR3, as DNA: TGTGCCAGCAGCCCTTCGAATTCACCCCTCCACTTT. The encoded protein is CASSPSNSPLHF. This sequence joins TRBV9 and TRBJ1-6; D call uncertain. The CDR3 totals 12 residues. V lost 4 bases and J 7 bases, leaving 6 bases between the germline ends. The germline V gene encodes CDR1 SGDLS and CDR2 YYNGEE.

This clone was seen a few times. Within the sample, other DNA sequences also encode this same CDR3. The V and J genes are TRBV27 and TRBJ2-1; D may be TRBD2 (6 bases). The germline gives CDR1 MNHEY, CDR2 SMNVEV (reference sequence). This CDR3 is built from 14 residues. The V end was cut by 2 bases, the J end by 3 bases, with 8 bases between. In DNA form, the CDR3 reads TGTGCCAGCAGTTTAGGAGGGAGCTACAATGAGCAGTTCTTC. This encodes CASSLGGSYNEQFF.

The chain links TRBV7-3 to TRBJ2-1; 7 bases align to TRBD2. The V and J ends lost 5 bases and 0 bases, in that order; junction bases with no gene match: 13. The CDR3 covers 18 residues. Germline V lookup: CDR1 SGHTA, CDR2 FQGTGA. CDR3 protein: CASSPTGGSLGSYNEQFF. For the CDR3, the DNA is TGTGCCAGCAGCCCAACGGGGGGTTCCCTCGGCTCCTACAATGAGCAGTTCTTC.